This entry concerns a single TCR beta chain. Its specificity is not known. Trimming at V came to 9 bases and at J to 3 bases, leaving 4 bases not matched to a gene. The CDR3 is 13 residues long. Germline V gene lookup returns CDR1 SGHRS and CDR2 YFSETQ. This sample is drawn from a study of shared clonotypes between healthy human individuals. Donors were Caucasian adults residing in Nashville, Tennessee, USA. Study conclusions and caveats: Exclusively blood specimens were collected; tissue repertoires likely differ.

Here immunoSEQ multiplex PCR was the method, and the copy in TCRdb shows in-frame clones only, minus some. The sample has more than 1.2 million clones; 98% are singletons. Sequencing was done on a sample of naive CD4+ T cells sorted from blood. Subset given: CD45RA+ positively selected. The sequence was obtained from a man aged 25 to 40 in good health. The rearrangement links TRBV5-1 to TRBJ2-7; 12 nucleotides align to TRBD2. CDR3 sequence: CANTTSGSYEQYF. CDR3 coding DNA: TGCGCCAATACGACTAGCGGGAGCTACGAGCAGTACTTC.